Each of the 25 T cell receptor beta chains below was sequenced from the same sample in a study of blood T cell dynamics during melanoma immunotherapy. Time point meaning: pre-treatment baseline. Measured with immunoSEQ multiplex PCR; TCRdb has only the in-frame clones, and not every one. The sample gives about 15,000 clones, about 84% of which show up once; roughly 5.1% is in the top ten. Specimen: blood, collected from a patient treated with checkpoint blockade. Receptor source: a human donor with melanoma.

The chain is built from TRBV19 and TRBJ2-3; 9 positions match TRBD2. The ends lost 5 bases at V and 0 bases at J; junction bases unmatched: 6. The CDR3 covers 16 residues. Per germline, CDR1 LNHDA and CDR2 SQIVND (reference sequence). The CDR3 DNA is TGTGCCAGTAGTCCGGGACTAGCAGACAGCACAGATACGCAGTATTTT. It is translated as CASSPGLADSTDTQYF.

The rearrangement links TRBV28 to TRBJ1-2, with 11 bases fitting TRBD1. Germline V gene data show CDR1 as MDHEN and CDR2 as SYDVKM. Unmatched junction bases numbered 7, after V lost 3 bases and J lost 7 bases. The CDR3 runs to 15 residues. The CDR3 loop is CASSFGQGAWGGYTF. CDR3 DNA sequence: TGTGCCAGCAGTTTCGGACAGGGGGCGTGGGGTGGCTACACCTTC.

The chain has TRBV5-1 and TRBJ2-5; possibly TRBD1 for D (6 bases). V lost 3 bases and J 2 bases, leaving 11 bases between the germline ends. The CDR3 totals 14 residues. Per the germline V gene, CDR1 is SGHRS and CDR2 is YFSETQ. This chain's CDR3 is CASSSDSRQETQYF. Written as DNA, the CDR3 is TGCGCCAGCAGCTCGGACAGCCGACAAGAGACCCAGTACTTC.

The J gene is TRBJ1-1, the V gene TRBV6-6, with 8 bases matching TRBD1. Germline lookup yields CDR1 MNHNY and CDR2 SVGAGI (reference sequence). The CDR3 is 16 amino acids. V shed 8 bases, J shed 5 bases, and the junction held 16 bases outside the gene matches. The chain's CDR3 is CASGSLGDRGATEAFF. DNA of the CDR3: TGTGCCAGCGGCTCCCTGGGCGACAGGGGAGCGACTGAAGCTTTCTTT.

The chain carries TRBV11-2 and TRBJ2-7; D perhaps matches TRBD1 (5 bases). Germline loops: CDR1 SGHAT, CDR2 FQNNGV. V lost 2 bases and J lost 2, with 10 bases in between. The CDR3 runs to 14 residues. CDR3 loop: CASSLTRVPYEQYF. In DNA, the CDR3 is TGTGCCAGCAGCTTAACCAGGGTCCCCTACGAGCAGTACTTC.

The V and J genes are TRBV29-1 and TRBJ2-3, with D possibly being TRBD1 (6 bases). Germline values: CDR1 SQVTM, CDR2 ANQGSEA. This CDR3 has 13 amino acids. V lost 5 bases, J lost 3 bases, and 12 bases lay in between. CDR3 amino acids: CSVSRTGTDTQYF. In DNA form, the CDR3 reads TGCAGCGTTAGTAGAACAGGGACAGATACGCAGTATTTT.

This chain connects TRBV18 to TRBJ1-1, with TRBD1 matching 10 bases. The length of the CDR3 is 15 residues. After removal of 2 bases from V and 10 bases from J, the junction contained 10 bases not matched to a gene. CDR1 and CDR2 from the germline V gene are KGHSH and LQKENI. In DNA form, the CDR3 reads TGTGCCAGCTCACCATCAAGACAGGGGGCGATAGGAGCTTTCTTT. Amino acid sequence: CASSPSRQGAIGAFF.

The chain carries TRBV14 and TRBJ1-2; D gene uncertain. Germline CDR1 SGHDN, CDR2 FVKESK. The V end was cut by 5 bases, the J end by 8 bases, with 12 bases between. CDR3 length equals 12 residues. CDR3 residues: CASSKDRLGYTF. DNA of the CDR3: TGTGCCAGCAGCAAGGACCGCCTGGGCTACACCTTC.

This chain uses TRBV5-1 with TRBJ1-2, with D perhaps TRBD1 (6 bases). Germline V lookup: CDR1 SGHRS, CDR2 YFSETQ. This CDR3 is built from 11 residues. The ends were cut back, 2 bases at V and 9 bases at J, with 8 bases in the middle. The CDR3 protein is CASSLQGSYTF. In nucleotides, the CDR3 is TGCGCCAGCAGCTTACAGGGAAGCTACACCTTC.

The chain links TRBV30 to TRBJ2-7; no definite D call. The CDR3 is 13 residues long. Trimming cost V 0 bases and J 3 bases, with 9 bases left between them. Germline V gene lookup returns CDR1 GTSNPN and CDR2 SVGIG (reference sequence). This chain's CDR3 is CAWSVGTYYEQYF. In DNA, the CDR3 is TGTGCCTGGAGTGTAGGCACATACTACGAGCAGTACTTC.

The chain employs TRBV29-1 and TRBJ1-3, with 8 bases fitting TRBD1. After removal of 0 bases from V and 2 bases from J, the junction contained 6 bases not matched to a gene. Germline-derived CDR1 and CDR2 are SQVTM and ANQGSEA. The CDR3 length is 16 residues. The CDR3 here is CSVEDPGQETGNTIYF. CDR3 nucleotide sequence: TGCAGCGTTGAAGATCCGGGACAGGAAACTGGAAACACCATATATTTT.

The CDR3 sequence is CASSLVAGSNEQFF. In DNA, the CDR3 is TGTGCCAGCAGCTTAGTTGCCGGGTCCAATGAGCAGTTCTTC. This chain links TRBV5-5 with TRBJ2-1, with D unclear. CDR1 SGHKS and CDR2 YYEKEE come from the germline V gene (reference sequence). V dropped 2 bases and J dropped 6 bases, with 12 bases sitting between them. CDR3 size: 14 residues.

V gene TRBV5-4 combines with J gene TRBJ2-5, with 7 bases fitting TRBD1. TRBJ2-7 explains the end of the DNA better; the J call may be wrong. The CDR3 loop spans 15 amino acids. CDR1 and CDR2 (germline): SGHNT, YYREEE (reference sequence). The CDR3 nucleotides read TGTGCCAGCAGCAATGGACAGGCGAGCTCCTACGAGCAGTACTTC. Protein: CASSNGQASSYEQYF.

J is TRBJ2-2 and V is TRBV19; 8 bases line up with TRBD1. This CDR3 contains 17 residues. Germline lookup yields CDR1 LNHDA and CDR2 SQIVND (reference sequence). V shed 3 bases, J shed 3 bases, and the junction held 9 bases outside the gene matches. The chain's CDR3 is CASSIRDRPGHTGELFF. CDR3 DNA: TGTGCCAGTAGTATCCGGGACAGGCCAGGCCACACCGGGGAGCTGTTTTTT.

V and J are TRBV5-1 and TRBJ2-1; 7 bases map to TRBD1. Germline-derived CDR1 and CDR2 are SGHRS and YFSETQ. V lost 4 bases and J lost 1; bases outside the gene matches: 5. This CDR3 region has 15 residues. The CDR3 loop reads CASSKGQSSYNEQFF. Here the CDR3 DNA reads TGCGCCAGCAGCAAGGGACAGAGTTCCTACAATGAGCAGTTCTTC.

In this sample, this clone turned up once. The chain is built from TRBV28 and TRBJ2-7, with D uncertain. The CDR3 totals 10 residues. CDR1 MDHEN and CDR2 SYDVKM come from the germline V gene. V was cut by 9 bases and J by 4 bases, with 7 bases left in between. The CDR3 sequence: CASSGYEQYF. DNA of the CDR3: TGTGCCAGTTCTGGTTACGAGCAGTACTTC.

The CDR3 DNA sequence: TGTGCCAGCCAGGGGGCGCGTCATTCACCCCTCCACTTT. Protein: CASQGARHSPLHF. The rearrangement links TRBV28 to TRBJ1-6, with 8 bases lining up with TRBD1. Losses at the gene ends were 8 bases for V and 8 bases for J; bases not matched to a gene: 5. This CDR3 comprises 13 residues. Per germline, CDR1 MDHEN and CDR2 SYDVKM.

The chain combines TRBV7-9 with TRBJ2-7, with 10 nucleotides matching TRBD2. Germline CDR1 and CDR2: SEHNR and FQNEAQ (reference sequence). The CDR3 runs to 14 residues. Trimming took 2 bases from V and 6 from J; bases not matched to a gene: 4. The chain's CDR3 is CASSLQRGGSEQYF. For the CDR3, the DNA is TGTGCCAGCAGCTTACAGCGGGGGGGCTCCGAGCAGTACTTC.

This sequence joins TRBV5-5 and TRBJ2-7, with 8 bases aligning to TRBD2. Trimming took 6 bases from V and 2 from J; bases not matched to a gene: 7. CDR1 and CDR2 (germline): SGHKS, YYEKEE (reference sequence). This CDR3 comprises 14 residues. CDR3 amino acids: CASTVGTRPYEQYF. The CDR3 DNA is TGTGCCAGCACCGTCGGGACTAGGCCCTACGAGCAGTACTTC. Based on the CDR3 plus reference TRBV5-5 and TRBJ2-7, the full variable domain is DAGVTQSPTHLIKTRGQQVTLRCSPISGHKSVSWYQQVLGQGPQFIFQYYEKEERGRGNFPDRFSARQFPNYSSELNVNALLLGDSALYLCASTVGTRPYEQYFGPGTRLTVT.

The V and J genes are TRBV28 and TRBJ2-7, with D unresolved. Per the germline V gene, CDR1 is MDHEN and CDR2 is SYDVKM. V gave up 8 bases and J gave up 3 bases, with 8 bases separating them. This CDR3 has 11 amino acids. The CDR3 bases are TGTGCCAGCGGTAGATACTACGAGCAGTACTTC. This codes for CASGRYYEQYF.

This rearrangement joins TRBV11-2 to TRBJ2-3; 8 bases match TRBD1. V lost 6 bases, J lost 2 bases, and 10 bases stayed unmatched. The germline CDR1 and CDR2 sequences are SGHAT and FQNNGV. The CDR3 has 16 amino acids. The CDR3 DNA is TGTGCCAGCAGTTCCGGCCGGGACAGGATCACAGATACGCAGTATTTT. The encoded protein is CASSSGRDRITDTQYF.

The rearrangement links TRBV7-3 to TRBJ2-2, with 11 bases lining up with TRBD2. The trim removed 1 base at V and 2 bases at J, leaving 6 bases unmatched. Germline V gives CDR1 SGHTA, CDR2 FQGTGA. The CDR3 length is 18 residues. Written as DNA, the CDR3 is TGTGCCAGCAGCTTAAATCAGCTAGCGGGGGGAAACACCGGGGAGCTGTTTTTT. Protein sequence: CASSLNQLAGGNTGELFF.

By sample fraction, this clone is medium-sized. V and J are TRBV7-9 and TRBJ2-5; D is uncertain. The CDR3 runs to 14 residues. V was shortened by 4 bases and J by 0 bases, with 9 bases between the two germline ends. The V gene's germline CDR1 is SEHNR and CDR2 FQNEAQ (reference sequence). This chain's CDR3 is CASSSFRDQETQYF. DNA for the CDR3: TGTGCCAGCAGCTCATTTAGGGACCAAGAGACCCAGTACTTC.

V and J are TRBV28 and TRBJ1-2, with 11 nucleotides matching TRBD1. The CDR3 contains 14 residues. Germline V lookup: CDR1 MDHEN, CDR2 SYDVKM. J lost 8 bases, V lost 2 bases, and 4 bases had no gene match. The CDR3 is CASSLTGQGGGYTF. CDR3 sequence (DNA): TGTGCCAGCAGTTTAACGGGACAGGGGGGCGGCTACACCTTC.

The DNA of the CDR3 is TGCGCCAGCAGCACGAGTTGGGCAGGGGAGACCCAGTACTTC. This codes for CASSTSWAGETQYF. The rearrangement links TRBV5-1 to TRBJ2-5; D might be TRBD1 (5 bases). The CDR3 loop spans 14 amino acids. Germline V gene lookup returns CDR1 SGHRS and CDR2 YFSETQ. V dropped 4 bases and J dropped 5 bases, with 15 bases sitting between them.